These 31 T cell receptor beta chains were all obtained from the same sample, sequenced in a study of chemoradiotherapy in HPV16-positive cancers. Sequencing was performed with immunoSEQ multiplex PCR; in TCRdb, only in-frame clones are kept and a portion is missing. The sample records 10,000 to 14,000 clones, roughly nine tenths being singletons. Sequencing was performed on blood, taken from a patient who underwent chemoradiotherapy. The receptors were sampled from a human donor with HPV-associated anogenital cancer.

This rearrangement joins TRBV11-2 to TRBJ1-2; tentatively, D is TRBD1 (6 bases). The germline V and J ends were trimmed by 5 bases and 6 bases, with 19 bases remaining between them. The length of the CDR3 is 15 residues. Germline CDR1 SGHAT, CDR2 FQNNGV. CDR3 protein: CASSPRQEWRNGYTF. The CDR3 region has the DNA TGTGCCAGCAGCCCGCGACAGGAATGGCGGAATGGCTACACCTTC. Together with reference TRBV11-2 and TRBJ1-2, the CDR3 gives the full variable domain: EAGVAQSPRYKIIEKRQSVAFWCNPISGHATLYWYQQILGQGPKLLIQFQNNGVVDDSQLPKDRFSAERLKGVDSTLKIQPAKLEDSAVYLCASSPRQEWRNGYTFGSGTRLTVV.

The chain combines TRBV6-6 with TRBJ2-7; D unresolved. The CDR3 covers 16 residues. Germline V gives CDR1 MNHNY, CDR2 SVGAGI (reference sequence). V lost 1 base and J lost 0, with 13 bases in between. The CDR3 sequence is CASSYLAGWSSYEQYF. The CDR3 DNA reads TGTGCCAGCAGTTACTTGGCAGGTTGGAGCTCCTACGAGCAGTACTTC.

This clone appeared once. V usage is TRBV7-9 and J usage is TRBJ2-1; tentative D call: TRBD1 (5 bases). The CDR3 has 17 residues. The V and J ends lost 4 bases and 0 bases respectively, with 16 bases between them. CDR1 is SEHNR, CDR2 FQNEAQ, per germline (reference sequence). The DNA of the CDR3 is TGTGCCAGCAGCTCTCCGGGCAGGGCGAGCTCCTACAATGAGCAGTTCTTC. Translation gives CASSSPGRASSYNEQFF.

The chain links TRBV4-1 to TRBJ2-5; 7 nucleotides match TRBD2. Germline V gene data show CDR1 as MGHRA and CDR2 as YSYEKL. CDR3 size: 14 residues. The V and J ends lost 2 bases and 3 bases, in that order; junction bases with no gene match: 3. The CDR3 here is CASSQRLAEETQYF. For the CDR3, the DNA is TGCGCCAGCAGCCAAAGGCTAGCGGAAGAGACCCAGTACTTC.

The rearrangement links TRBV2 to TRBJ2-7; TRBD1 agrees at 9 bases. The germline V gene has CDR1 SNHLY and CDR2 FYNNEI. This CDR3 spans 14 amino acids. J lost 4 bases, V lost 8 bases, and 9 bases had no gene match. CDR3 loop: CASGSGTGRYEQYF. DNA for the CDR3: TGTGCCAGCGGTTCCGGGACAGGGCGGTACGAGCAGTACTTC. Drawing the rest from reference TRBV2 and TRBJ2-7, the complete variable domain is EPEVTQTPSHQVTQMGQEVILRCVPISNHLYFYWYRQILGQKVEFLVSFYNNEISEKSEIFDDQFSVERPDGSNFTLKIRSTKLEDSAMYFCASGSGTGRYEQYFGPGTRLTVT.

The J gene is TRBJ2-5, the V gene TRBV7-6, with D perhaps matching TRBD1 or TRBD2 (5 bases each). V was pared by 2 bases and J by 4 bases, with 17 bases between. The CDR3 runs 16 residues. Germline V CDR1 and CDR2: SGHVS, FNYEAQ. The DNA for the CDR3 is TGTGCCAGCAGCTTACGGGACCCCCTTTTGGGAGAGACCCAGTACTTC. Protein: CASSLRDPLLGETQYF.

This chain joins TRBV6-1 and TRBJ2-3; TRBD1 agrees at 8 bases. The CDR3 loop spans 15 amino acids. Germline loops: CDR1 MNHNS, CDR2 SASEGT. Trimming cost V 8 bases and J 4 bases; bases outside gene matches: 11. CDR3 nucleotides: TGTGCCAGCGCGGATGGGGCAGGGGGCGCAGATACGCAGTATTTT. Translated: CASADGAGGADTQYF.

The J gene is TRBJ1-6, the V gene TRBV6-5; perhaps TRBD1 as D (6 bases). Germline lookup yields CDR1 MNHEY and CDR2 SVGAGI. The CDR3 is 16 amino acids. V shed 4 bases and J shed 4 bases, with 14 bases lying between them. The CDR3 is CASSSPGGTYNSPLHF. The CDR3 coding sequence is TGTGCCAGCAGTTCTCCGGGAGGGACATATAATTCACCCCTCCACTTT.

The chain carries TRBV7-3 and TRBJ2-1, with D possibly being TRBD1 or TRBD2 (5 bases each). V shed 5 bases and J shed 1 base, with 12 bases lying between them. The CDR3 has 15 residues. Germline CDR1 is SGHTA and CDR2 is FQGTGA. Here the CDR3 DNA reads TGTGCCAGCAGCCCCCGGGGCAAGTCCTACAATGAGCAGTTCTTC. Protein: CASSPRGKSYNEQFF.

The table lists this clone with a count of one. V and J are TRBV15 and TRBJ1-1, with a possible D match to TRBD1 (5 bases). Germline loops: CDR1 LNHNV, CDR2 YYDKDF (reference sequence). CDR3 length: 16 amino acids. Trimming took off 1 base at V and 1 base at J, with 13 bases between the two ends. DNA of the CDR3: TGTGCCACCAGCAGAGTGAAAGCGGGGGAGAACACTGAAGCTTTCTTT. It is translated as CATSRVKAGENTEAFF.

The V and J genes are TRBV5-5 and TRBJ1-1, with no clear D. V lost 4 bases and J 2 bases, leaving 12 bases between the germline ends. The germline V gene encodes CDR1 SGHKS and CDR2 YYEKEE (reference sequence). There are 14 residues in the CDR3. The CDR3 protein is CASSPFPANTEAFF. The DNA for the CDR3 is TGTGCCAGCAGCCCTTTTCCGGCAAACACTGAAGCTTTCTTT.

This clone appeared a single time. The J gene is TRBJ2-1, the V gene TRBV10-1; 8 bases are shared with TRBD2. This CDR3 region has 18 residues. Germline V gene lookup returns CDR1 WNHNN and CDR2 SYGVQD (reference sequence). V was clipped by 4 bases and J by 4 bases; unmatched bases: 15. In DNA, the CDR3 is TGCGCCAGCAGTGGTCAGGCTGGCGGGGGGCATCTATACAATGAGCAGTTCTTC. This codes for CASSGQAGGGHLYNEQFF.

CDR3 nucleotide sequence: TGTGCCAGCAGCCAAGAAATGATCGGCGAGCAGTACTTC. Amino acid sequence: CASSQEMIGEQYF. This rearrangement joins TRBV14 to TRBJ2-7; D unresolved. Germline V CDR1 and CDR2: SGHDN, FVKESK. The CDR3 length is 13 residues. V lost 0 bases, J lost 6 bases, and 9 bases lay in between.

This chain uses TRBV7-8 with TRBJ1-5; D is undetermined. In germline, CDR1 is SGHVS, CDR2 FQNEAQ. V was trimmed by 0 bases and J by 6 bases, leaving 9 bases between them. The CDR3 runs 14 residues. CDR3 sequence: CASSLAGFGQPQHF. DNA of the CDR3: TGTGCCAGCAGCTTAGCAGGGTTCGGTCAGCCCCAGCATTTT.

The V call is TRBV5-1, the J call TRBJ2-3; 7 bases are shared with TRBD1. CDR1 and CDR2 (germline): SGHRS, YFSETQ. The trim removed 0 bases at V and 2 bases at J, leaving 3 bases unmatched. The CDR3 extends over 15 amino acids. CDR3 sequence (DNA): TGCGCCAGCAGCTTGGGACAGGGCTACACAGATACGCAGTATTTT. This sequence encodes CASSLGQGYTDTQYF.

The rearrangement joins TRBV6-4 to TRBJ1-2; no clear D. CDR1 is MRHNA, CDR2 SNTAGT, per germline. V was clipped by 0 bases and J by 4 bases, with 9 bases between them. This CDR3 is built from 14 residues. This chain's CDR3 is CASSDSLAGYGYTF. CDR3 sequence (DNA): TGTGCCAGCAGTGACTCCTTAGCGGGCTATGGCTACACCTTC.

Here the CDR3 DNA reads TGTGCCAGCAGCTCGTATTTGGGGGGCGGCTATGGCTACACCTTC. The encoded protein is CASSSYLGGGYGYTF. This chain connects TRBV7-2 to TRBJ1-2; D perhaps matches TRBD1 (6 bases). The V gene's germline CDR1 is SGHTA and CDR2 FQGNSA. CDR3 length equals 15 residues. Trimming shortened V by 4 bases and J by 4 bases, and 16 bases separated the two germline ends.

The J gene is TRBJ1-2, the V gene TRBV27; 7 nucleotides line up with TRBD1. The V and J ends lost 3 bases and 0 bases, in that order; junction bases with no gene match: 4. The CDR3 is 15 residues long. Germline V gene data show CDR1 as MNHEY and CDR2 as SMNVEV (reference sequence). CDR3 DNA sequence: TGTGCCAGCAGTTTTTCCGGGACAGCTAACTATGGCTACACCTTC. It specifies CASSFSGTANYGYTF.

This clone was counted between two and nine times. CDR3 residues: CASSFKQSTDTQYF. CDR3 coding DNA: TGCGCCAGCAGCTTCAAACAAAGCACAGATACGCAGTATTTT. V usage is TRBV5-1 and J usage is TRBJ2-3; the D is unclear. The length of the CDR3 is 14 residues. In germline, CDR1 is SGHRS, CDR2 YFSETQ. The germline V and J ends were trimmed by 2 bases and 0 bases, with 7 bases remaining between them.

The chain joins TRBV10-1 to TRBJ1-1; possible D gene TRBD1, 5 bases. This CDR3 has 12 residues. Germline assignment: CDR1 WNHNN and CDR2 SYGVQD (reference sequence). The V end lost 6 bases, the J end lost 4 bases, and 9 bases lay between the germline ends. This CDR3 is CASSTGGTEAFF. CDR3 bases: TGCGCCAGCAGCACAGGAGGCACTGAAGCTTTCTTT.

The CDR3: CASSPRGAEWYEQYF. CDR3 bases: TGTGCCAGCAGCCCGAGGGGCGCCGAGTGGTACGAGCAGTACTTC. The chain couples TRBV9 to TRBJ2-7; D is possibly TRBD1 or TRBD2 (5 bases each). Germline CDR1 and CDR2: SGDLS and YYNGEE. The CDR3 contains 15 residues. V gave up 4 bases and J gave up 4 bases, with 18 bases separating them. Complete variable domain (other parts from reference TRBV9 and TRBJ2-7): DSGVTQTPKHLITATGQRVTLRCSPRSGDLSVYWYQQSLDQGLQFLIQYYNGEERAKGNILERFSAQQFPDLHSELNLSSLELGDSALYFCASSPRGAEWYEQYFGPGTRLTVT.

The chain combines TRBV29-1 with TRBJ2-7; 11 bases line up with TRBD1. The CDR3 length is 19 residues. The germline V gene has CDR1 SQVTM and CDR2 ANQGSEA. Trimming took 3 bases from V and 1 from J; bases not matched to a gene: 17. The CDR3 DNA is TGCAGCGTTGAGCCTCGCGGGGGACAGGGGGATTATCCTTCCTACGAGCAGTACTTC. This gives the protein CSVEPRGGQGDYPSYEQYF.

V and J are TRBV9 and TRBJ2-5, with 7 bases aligning to TRBD1. From germline, CDR1 is SGDLS and CDR2 YYNGEE. V was pared by 2 bases and J by 3 bases, with 7 bases of the junction left unmatched. This CDR3 has 15 amino acids. The CDR3: CASSVAGTAKETQYF. CDR3 nucleotides: TGTGCCAGCAGCGTCGCCGGGACAGCGAAAGAGACCCAGTACTTC.

The CDR3 sequence is CASSFSANSNQPQHF. Here the CDR3 DNA reads TGTGCCAGCAGCTTCTCTGCTAATAGCAATCAGCCCCAGCATTTT. The rearrangement joins TRBV7-6 to TRBJ1-5; no reliable D call. The V and J ends lost 3 bases and 0 bases respectively, with 9 bases between them. CDR1 and CDR2 (germline): SGHVS, FNYEAQ. The CDR3 runs to 15 residues.

The chain joins TRBV19 to TRBJ2-3, with D possibly TRBD2 on 6 matching bases. Trimming removed 8 bases at V and 4 bases at J, with 19 bases between. The CDR3 length is 15 residues. Germline CDR1 and CDR2: LNHDA and SQIVND (reference sequence). The CDR3 reads CASGDSGSVSDTQYF. The CDR3 nucleotides are TGTGCCAGTGGGGACTCAGGGAGTGTATCAGATACGCAGTATTTT.

The chain couples TRBV6-1 to TRBJ1-5, with 8 bases aligning to TRBD1. Germline CDR1 reads MNHNS; CDR2 reads SASEGT. V lost 2 bases, J lost 6 bases, and 6 bases stayed unmatched. There are 15 residues in the CDR3. CDR3 nucleotide sequence: TGTGCCAGCAGTGAACCCCGGACAGGGAGTCAGCCCCAGCATTTT. Encoded protein: CASSEPRTGSQPQHF.

This clone is a singleton in its sample. At one end, the junction sequence differs from germline, possibly due to a read error. CDR3 loop: CASSLHGTSGNQETQYF. In nucleotides, the CDR3 is TGTGCCAGCAGCTTACACGGGACTAGCGGGAACCAGGAGACCCAGTACTTC. The chain combines TRBV11-1 with TRBJ2-5; 13 bases are a match to TRBD2. Germline V lookup: CDR1 SGHAT, CDR2 FQDESV (reference sequence). The CDR3 runs 17 residues. Together with reference TRBV11-1 and TRBJ2-5, the CDR3 gives the full variable domain: EAEVAQSPRYKITEKSQAVAFWCDPISGHATLYWYRQILGQGPELLVQFQDESVVDDSQLPKDRFSAERLKGVDSTLKIQPAELGDSAMYLCASSLHGTSGNQETQYFGPGTRLLVL.

The gene calls are TRBV2 and TRBJ1-6, with unresolved D. CDR1 is SNHLY, CDR2 FYNNEI, per germline. Between the trimmed V and J ends, which lost 4 bases and 0 bases, there was a span of 7 bases. The CDR3 totals 15 residues. The CDR3 protein is CASSVPSSYNSPLHF. As DNA, the CDR3 is TGTGCCAGCAGTGTGCCGAGCTCCTATAATTCACCCCTCCACTTT.

The chain links TRBV9 to TRBJ1-3, with D possibly TRBD1 on 6 matching bases. Trimming took off 0 bases at V and 1 base at J, with 14 bases between the two ends. This CDR3 spans 17 amino acids. Germline CDR1 SGDLS, CDR2 YYNGEE. The CDR3 bases are TGTGCCAGCAGCGTAGATCCAGGGGCGAGTTCTGGAAACACCATATATTTT. It translates to CASSVDPGASSGNTIYF. The whole variable domain, remainder taken from reference TRBV9 and TRBJ1-3, is DSGVTQTPKHLITATGQRVTLRCSPRSGDLSVYWYQQSLDQGLQFLIQYYNGEERAKGNILERFSAQQFPDLHSELNLSSLELGDSALYFCASSVDPGASSGNTIYFGEGSWLTVV.

The rearrangement joins TRBV6-5 to TRBJ1-1; 8 positions match TRBD1. This CDR3 spans 15 amino acids. Germline CDR1 reads MNHEY; CDR2 reads SVGAGI. The V gene end was trimmed by 5 bases and the J gene end by 3 bases; junction bases not matched to a gene: 8. The CDR3 bases are TGTGCCAGCAGTCGACAGGGGCGGGTGGACACTGAAGCTTTCTTT. It translates to CASSRQGRVDTEAFF.

The chain joins TRBV4-2 to TRBJ2-1; D possibly corresponds to TRBD2 (7 bases). The V and J ends lost 0 bases and 6 bases respectively, with 18 bases between them. The CDR3 sequence is 17 residues long. Germline CDR1 reads LGHNA; CDR2 reads YNFKEQ. CDR3 residues: CASSQDRAQGGVNEQFF. CDR3 DNA sequence: TGTGCCAGCAGCCAAGATCGTGCACAGGGAGGGGTCAATGAGCAGTTCTTC.